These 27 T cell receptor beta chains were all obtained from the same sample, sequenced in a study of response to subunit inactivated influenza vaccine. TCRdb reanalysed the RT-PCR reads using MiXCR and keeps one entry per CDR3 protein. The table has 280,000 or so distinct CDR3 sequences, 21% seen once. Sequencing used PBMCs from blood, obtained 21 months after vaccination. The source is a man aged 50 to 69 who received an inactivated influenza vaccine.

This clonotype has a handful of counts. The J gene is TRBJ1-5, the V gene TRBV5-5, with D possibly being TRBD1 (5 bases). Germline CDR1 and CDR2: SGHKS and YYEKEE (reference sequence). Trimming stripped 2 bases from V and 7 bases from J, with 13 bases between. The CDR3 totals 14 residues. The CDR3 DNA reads TGTGCCAGCAGCTTTACGGAGGGGCACCAGCCCCAGCATTTT. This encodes CASSFTEGHQPQHF.

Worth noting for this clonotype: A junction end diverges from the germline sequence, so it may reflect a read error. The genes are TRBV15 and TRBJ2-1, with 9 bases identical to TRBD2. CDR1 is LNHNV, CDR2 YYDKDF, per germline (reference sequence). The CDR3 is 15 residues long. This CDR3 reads CATSRSQGLAYEQLF. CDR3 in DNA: TGTGCCACCAGCAGATCTCAGGGACTAGCTTATGAGCAGTTATTC.

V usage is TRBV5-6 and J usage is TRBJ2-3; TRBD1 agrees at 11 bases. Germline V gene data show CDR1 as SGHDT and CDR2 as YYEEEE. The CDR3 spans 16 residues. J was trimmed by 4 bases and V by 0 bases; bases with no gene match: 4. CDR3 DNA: TGTGCCAGCAGCTTGGGGACAGGGGGCGCCGCAGATACGCAGTATTTT. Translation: CASSLGTGGAADTQYF. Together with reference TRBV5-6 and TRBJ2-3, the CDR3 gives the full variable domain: DAGVTQSPTHLIKTRGQQVTLRCSPKSGHDTVSWYQQALGQGPQFIFQYYEEEERQRGNFPDRFSGHQFPNYSSELNVNALLLGDSALYLCASSLGTGGAADTQYFGPGTRLTVL.

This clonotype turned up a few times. In DNA form, the CDR3 reads TGTGCCAGCTCATCGGGAGCCGGACGCGCTGAAGCTTTCTTT. Encoded protein: CASSSGAGRAEAFF. The chain uses TRBV18 and TRBJ1-1; D is unclear. The CDR3 length is 14 residues. Germline CDR1 is KGHSH and CDR2 is LQKENI. V was trimmed by 5 bases and J by 6 bases, leaving 16 bases between them.

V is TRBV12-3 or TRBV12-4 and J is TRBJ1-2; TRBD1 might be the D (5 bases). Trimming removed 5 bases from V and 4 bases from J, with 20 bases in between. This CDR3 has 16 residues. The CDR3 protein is CASSLSGTSVSYGYTF. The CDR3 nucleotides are TGTGCCAGCAGTCTCTCCGGGACCTCGGTGAGCTATGGCTACACCTTC.

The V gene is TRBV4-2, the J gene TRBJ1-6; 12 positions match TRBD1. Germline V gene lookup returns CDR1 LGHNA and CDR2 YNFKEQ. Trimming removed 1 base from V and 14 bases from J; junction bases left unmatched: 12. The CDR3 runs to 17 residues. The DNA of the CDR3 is TGTGCCAGCAGCCAAGGATCTGGGGACAGGGGGCTGGTGGCCCTCCACTTT. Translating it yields CASSQGSGDRGLVALHF.

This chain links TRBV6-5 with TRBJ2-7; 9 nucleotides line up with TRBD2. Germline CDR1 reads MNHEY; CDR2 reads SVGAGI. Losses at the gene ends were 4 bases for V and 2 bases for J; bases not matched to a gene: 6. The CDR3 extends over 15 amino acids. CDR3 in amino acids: CASSSSSGTTYEQYF. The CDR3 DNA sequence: TGTGCCAGCAGTTCATCTAGCGGGACTACCTACGAGCAGTACTTC.

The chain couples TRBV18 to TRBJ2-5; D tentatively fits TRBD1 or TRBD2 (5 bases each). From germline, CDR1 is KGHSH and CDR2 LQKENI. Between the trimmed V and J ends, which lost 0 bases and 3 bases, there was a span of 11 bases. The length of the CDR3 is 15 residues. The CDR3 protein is CASSPPGLGEETQYF. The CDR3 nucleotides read TGTGCCAGCTCACCACCGGGATTGGGGGAAGAGACCCAGTACTTC.

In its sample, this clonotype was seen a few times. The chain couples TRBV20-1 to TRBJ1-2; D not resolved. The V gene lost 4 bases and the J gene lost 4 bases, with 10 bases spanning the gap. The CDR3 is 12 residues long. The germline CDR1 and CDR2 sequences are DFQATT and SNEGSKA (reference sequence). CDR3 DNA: TGCAGTGCTATGGAGGCCCGCTATGGCTACACCTTC. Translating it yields CSAMEARYGYTF.

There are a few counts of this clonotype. The CDR3 here is CASSFGLADYEQYF. The CDR3 DNA reads TGTGCCAGCAGTTTTGGGCTAGCGGACTACGAGCAGTACTTC. The genes are TRBV27 and TRBJ2-7; TRBD2 matches 7 bases. The V and J ends lost 3 bases and 3 bases, in that order; junction bases with no gene match: 5. The V gene's germline CDR1 is MNHEY and CDR2 SMNVEV (reference sequence). The CDR3 covers 14 residues.

This CDR3 reads CSAPGLAGMFYEQYF. Here the CDR3 DNA reads TGCAGTGCCCCGGGACTAGCGGGTATGTTCTACGAGCAGTACTTC. The V and J genes are TRBV20-1 and TRBJ2-7; 12 bases map to TRBD2. This CDR3 has 15 amino acids. The germline CDR1 and CDR2 sequences are DFQATT and SNEGSKA (reference sequence). J was trimmed by 3 bases and V by 6 bases; bases with no gene match: 9.

For the CDR3, the DNA is TGTGCCAGCAGTGCGGGACAGGGGTACTACGAGCAGTACTTC. It codes for CASSAGQGYYEQYF. The rearrangement uses TRBV2 and TRBJ2-7; 10 nucleotides agree with TRBD1. Trimming took 4 bases from V and 3 from J; bases not matched to a gene: 3. Germline CDR1 reads SNHLY; CDR2 reads FYNNEI. The CDR3 has 14 amino acids.

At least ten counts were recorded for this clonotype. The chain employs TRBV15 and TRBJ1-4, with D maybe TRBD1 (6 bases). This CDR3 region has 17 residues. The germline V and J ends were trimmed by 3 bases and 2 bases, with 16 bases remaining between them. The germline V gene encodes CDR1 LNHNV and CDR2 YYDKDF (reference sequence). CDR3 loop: CATSRLGHYATNEKLFF. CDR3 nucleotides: TGTGCCACCAGCAGGTTGGGACACTACGCGACTAATGAAAAACTGTTTTTT.

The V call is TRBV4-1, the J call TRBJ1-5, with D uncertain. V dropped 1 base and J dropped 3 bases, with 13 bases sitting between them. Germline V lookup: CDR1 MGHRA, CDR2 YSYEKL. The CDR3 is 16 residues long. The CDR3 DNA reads TGCGCCAGCAGCCAAGTGTTAGGCCCTTCCAATCAGCCCCAGCATTTT. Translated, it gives CASSQVLGPSNQPQHF.

CDR3 DNA sequence: TGCAGCGTGACCGGGACAGGGGGTTCCTACGAGCAGTACTTC. Protein product: CSVTGTGGSYEQYF. V is TRBV29-1 and J is TRBJ2-7, with TRBD1 identical over 11 bases. The V and J ends lost 6 bases and 1 base, in that order; junction bases with no gene match: 5. This CDR3 has 14 amino acids. Germline CDR1 is SQVTM and CDR2 is ANQGSEA.

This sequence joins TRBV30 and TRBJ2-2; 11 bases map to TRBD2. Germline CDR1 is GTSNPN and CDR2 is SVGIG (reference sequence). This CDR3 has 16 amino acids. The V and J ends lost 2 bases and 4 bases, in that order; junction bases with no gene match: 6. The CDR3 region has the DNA TGTGCCTGGAGTACCGGACTAGCGGGTGGCACCGGGGAGCTGTTTTTT. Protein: CAWSTGLAGGTGELFF.

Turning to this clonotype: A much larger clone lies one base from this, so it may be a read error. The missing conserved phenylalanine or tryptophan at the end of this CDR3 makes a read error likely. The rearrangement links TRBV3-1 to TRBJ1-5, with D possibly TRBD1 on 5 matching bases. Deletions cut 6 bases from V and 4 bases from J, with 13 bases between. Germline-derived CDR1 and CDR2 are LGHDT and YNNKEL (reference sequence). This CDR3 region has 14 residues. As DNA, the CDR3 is TGTGCCAGCAGTCCGGGGCCCTTTAATCAGCCCCAGCATTCT. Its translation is CASSPGPFNQPQHS.

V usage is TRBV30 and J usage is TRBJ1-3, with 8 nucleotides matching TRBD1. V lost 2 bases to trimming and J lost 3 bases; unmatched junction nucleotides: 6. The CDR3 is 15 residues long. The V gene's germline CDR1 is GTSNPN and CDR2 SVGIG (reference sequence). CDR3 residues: CAWSRDRGLGNTIYF. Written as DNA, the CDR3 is TGTGCCTGGAGTCGTGACAGGGGACTTGGAAACACCATATATTTT.

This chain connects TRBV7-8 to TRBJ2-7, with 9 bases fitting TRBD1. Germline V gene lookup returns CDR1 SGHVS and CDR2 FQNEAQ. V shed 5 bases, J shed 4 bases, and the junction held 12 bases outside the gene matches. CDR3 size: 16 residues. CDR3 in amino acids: CASSPRRAGQGYEQYF. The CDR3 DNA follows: TGTGCCAGCAGCCCGAGGAGGGCGGGACAGGGTTACGAGCAGTACTTC. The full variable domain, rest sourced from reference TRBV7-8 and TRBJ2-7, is GAGVSQSPRYKVAKRGQDVALRCDPISGHVSLFWYQQALGQGPEFLTYFQNEAQLDKSGLPSDRFFAERPEGSVSTLKIQRTQQEDSAVYLCASSPRRAGQGYEQYFGPGTRLTVT.

The CDR3 is CASSPPTGPTSYEQYF. The CDR3 DNA reads TGTGCCAGCAGTCCCCCGACAGGGCCCACCTCCTACGAGCAGTACTTC. V gene TRBV6-1 combines with J gene TRBJ2-7; 7 nucleotides align to TRBD1. Per the germline V gene, CDR1 is MNHNS and CDR2 is SASEGT. J gave up 0 bases and V 5 bases, and 10 bases lay outside the gene matches. This CDR3 has 16 residues.

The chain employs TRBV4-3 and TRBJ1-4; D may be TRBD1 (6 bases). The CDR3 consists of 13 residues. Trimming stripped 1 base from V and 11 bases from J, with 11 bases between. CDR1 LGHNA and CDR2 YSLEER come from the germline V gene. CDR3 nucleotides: TGCGCCAGCAGCCAAGCGGACAGAAAGAAACTGTTTTTT. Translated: CASSQADRKKLFF.

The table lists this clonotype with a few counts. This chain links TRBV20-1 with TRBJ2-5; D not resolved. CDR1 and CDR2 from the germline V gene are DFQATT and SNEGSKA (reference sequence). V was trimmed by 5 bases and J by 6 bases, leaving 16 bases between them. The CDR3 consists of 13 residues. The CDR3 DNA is TGCAGTGCTGGGATTTCGGGCTTGAAGACCCAGTACTTC. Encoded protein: CSAGISGLKTQYF.

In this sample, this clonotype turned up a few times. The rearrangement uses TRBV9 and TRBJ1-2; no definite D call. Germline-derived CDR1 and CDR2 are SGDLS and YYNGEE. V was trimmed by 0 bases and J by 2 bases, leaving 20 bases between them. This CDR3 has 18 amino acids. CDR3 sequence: CASSVGVGKSIWNYGYTF. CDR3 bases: TGTGCCAGCAGCGTAGGGGTGGGGAAGAGTATCTGGAACTATGGCTACACCTTC. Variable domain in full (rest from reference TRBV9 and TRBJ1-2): DSGVTQTPKHLITATGQRVTLRCSPRSGDLSVYWYQQSLDQGLQFLIQYYNGEERAKGNILERFSAQQFPDLHSELNLSSLELGDSALYFCASSVGVGKSIWNYGYTFGSGTRLTVV.

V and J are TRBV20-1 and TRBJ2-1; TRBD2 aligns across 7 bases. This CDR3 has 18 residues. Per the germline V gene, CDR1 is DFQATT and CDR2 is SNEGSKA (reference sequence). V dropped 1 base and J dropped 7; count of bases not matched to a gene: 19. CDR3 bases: TGCAGTGCTAGAGTAGTCGAACAGCGGGATCCATACATAAATGAGCAGTTCTTC. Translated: CSARVVEQRDPYINEQFF.

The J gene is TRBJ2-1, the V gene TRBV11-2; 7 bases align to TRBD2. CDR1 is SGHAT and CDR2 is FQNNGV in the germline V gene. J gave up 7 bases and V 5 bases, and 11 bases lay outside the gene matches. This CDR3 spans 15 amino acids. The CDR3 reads CASSPGRAGRNEQFF. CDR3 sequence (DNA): TGTGCCAGCAGCCCGGGGAGGGCAGGGAGGAATGAGCAGTTCTTC.

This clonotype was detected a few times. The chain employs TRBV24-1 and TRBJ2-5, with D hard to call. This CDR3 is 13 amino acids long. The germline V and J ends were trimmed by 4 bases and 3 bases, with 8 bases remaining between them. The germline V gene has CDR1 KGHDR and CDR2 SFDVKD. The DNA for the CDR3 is TGTGCCACCAGTGAACGCGCTAAAGAGACCCAGTACTTC. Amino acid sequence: CATSERAKETQYF.

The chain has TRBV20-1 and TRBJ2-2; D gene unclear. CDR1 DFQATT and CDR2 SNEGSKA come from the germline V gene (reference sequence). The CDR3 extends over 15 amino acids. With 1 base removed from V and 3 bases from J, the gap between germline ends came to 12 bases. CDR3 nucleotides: TGCAGTGCTAGAGTCCCCCCACTGGACACCGGGGAGCTGTTTTTT. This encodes CSARVPPLDTGELFF.